This is a list of T cell receptor beta chains from one sample in a study of a mutant IDH1 vaccine in newly diagnosed glioma. TCRdb's table, derived via immunoSEQ multiplex PCR, lists solely in-frame clones and lacks some. The sample consists of about 88,000 clones, over 70% of them appearing once. Sequenced here: PBMCs, sampled from a glioma patient treated with radiotherapy, temozolomide or both. All receptors come from a man in his forties with glioma. Some clones in this sample may be carry-over from other donors' samples. Each CDR3 is given with its conserved first and last residue. The D gene is left open where the match is weak. Some rows have no size entry. The others give once, few or many, or a class for an expanded clone.

TRBV7-9	NA	NA	TRBJ2-2	TGTGCCAGCAGCTCCCCACCCGGGATACTGAACACCGGGGAGCTGTTTTTT	CASSSPPGILNTGELFF
TRBV7-9	NA	NA	TRBJ1-2	TGTGCCAGCAGCTTAGGGGGGGCGGAGGCTGGCTACACCTTC	CASSLGGAEAGYTF
TRBV6-6	NA	NA	TRBJ1-5	TGTGCCAGCAGTTCGAGGGACGGAGGCTTGTCGCCCCAGCATTTT	CASSSRDGGLSPQHF
TRBV11-2	NA	NA	TRBJ2-7	TGTGCCAGCAGCTTAGAGATCCCTCGAGGCGAGCAGTACTTC	CASSLEIPRGEQYF
TRBV30	TRBD1	NA	TRBJ2-5	TGTGCCTGGAATAGGGGGCTCCAAGAGACCCAGTACTTC	CAWNRGLQETQYF
TRBV5-4	NA	NA	TRBJ1-4	TGTGCCAGCAGCTCACAGGGCGGGAATGAAAAACTGTTTTTT	CASSSQGGNEKLFF
TRBV6-1	NA	NA	TRBJ1-2	TGTGCCAGCAGTGAAAATGCCAGGGAGGGCTACACCTTC	CASSENAREGYTF
TRBV4-2	TRBD2	NA	TRBJ2-3	TGTGCCAGCAGCCAAGATCTAGCCCCCAGCGGGGGGGCAGATACGCAGTATTTT	CASSQDLAPSGGADTQYF
TRBV29-1	TRBD2	few	TRBJ2-1	TGCAGCGTCGAAGGACTAGCGGGGGGTGAGCAGTTCTTC	CSVEGLAGGEQFF
TRBV2	NA	few	TRBJ1-2	TGTGCCAGCAGTGAAACCTGGGGAGCTAACTATGGCTACACCTTC	CASSETWGANYGYTF
TRBV6-5	NA	NA	TRBJ2-7	TGTGCCAGCAGTTACGGGGGGAGCCCCTACGAGCAGTACTTC	CASSYGGSPYEQYF
TRBV5-6	NA	NA	TRBJ2-5	TGTGCCAGCAGCTTCACGACAGGAGTTTTGGAGACCCAGTACTTC	CASSFTTGVLETQYF
TRBV5-1	NA	NA	TRBJ1-2	TGCGCCAGCAGCTTGGACCGTACGGTCTATGGCTACACCTTC	CASSLDRTVYGYTF
TRBV5-4	NA	NA	TRBJ2-5	TGTGCCAGCAGCTCTTTGGATGGCCGGGGGGAGACCCAGTACTTC	CASSSLDGRGETQYF
TRBV5-4	NA	NA	TRBJ2-5	TGTGCCAGCAGCGCCCAAGAGACCCAGTACTTC	CASSAQETQYF
TRBV7-9	NA	NA	TRBJ1-2	TGTGCCAGCAGCTTAATCCTTTCCCCATCCTATGGCTACACCTTC	CASSLILSPSYGYTF
TRBV5-1	NA	NA	TRBJ2-3	TGCGCCAGCAGTTCCGGGACGTCGGATACGCAGTATTTT	CASSSGTSDTQYF
TRBV6-1	TRBD1	NA	TRBJ1-5	TGTGCCAGCAGTGAAAGGACAGGGGGCGCAGGGCAGCCCCAGCATTTT	CASSERTGGAGQPQHF
TRBV5-1	NA	NA	TRBJ2-7	TGCGCCAGCAGCGCGTCCTCCTACGAGCAGTACTTC	CASSASSYEQYF
TRBV2	NA	NA	TRBJ2-2	TGTGCCAGCACCTATGCCGGGGAGCTGTTTTTT	CASTYAGELFF
TRBV18	NA	NA	TRBJ1-6	TGTGCCAGCTCCCCCGCCCCGGGGCGCCAGGTCGGGGCCCTCCACTTT	CASSPAPGRQVGALHF
TRBV25-1	NA	NA	TRBJ1-2	TGTGCCAGCAGTGGGACACGGCCCCTGTACTATGGCTACACCTTC	CASSGTRPLYYGYTF